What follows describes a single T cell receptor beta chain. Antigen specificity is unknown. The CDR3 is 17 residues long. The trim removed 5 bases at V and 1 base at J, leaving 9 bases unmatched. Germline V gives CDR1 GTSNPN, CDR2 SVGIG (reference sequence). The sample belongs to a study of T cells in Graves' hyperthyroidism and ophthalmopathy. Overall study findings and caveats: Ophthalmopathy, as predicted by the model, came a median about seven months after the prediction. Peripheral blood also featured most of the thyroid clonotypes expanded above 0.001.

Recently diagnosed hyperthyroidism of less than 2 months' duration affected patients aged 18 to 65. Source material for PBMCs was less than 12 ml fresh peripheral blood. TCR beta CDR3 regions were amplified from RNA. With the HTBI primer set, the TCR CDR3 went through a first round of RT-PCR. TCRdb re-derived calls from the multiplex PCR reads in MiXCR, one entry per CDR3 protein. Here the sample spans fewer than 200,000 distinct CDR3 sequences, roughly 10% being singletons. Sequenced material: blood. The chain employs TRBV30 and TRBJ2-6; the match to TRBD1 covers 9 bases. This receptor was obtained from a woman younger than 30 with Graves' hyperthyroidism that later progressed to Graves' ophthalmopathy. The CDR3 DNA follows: TGTGCCTGGGATGAACAGGGGGCCGGTTCTGGGGCCAACGTCCTGACTTTC. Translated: CAWDEQGAGSGANVLTF. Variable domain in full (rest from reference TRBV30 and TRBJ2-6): SQTIHQWPATLVQPVGSPLSLECTVEGTSNPNLYWYRQAAGRGLQLLFYSVGIGQISSEVPQNLSASRPQDRQFILSSKKLLLSDSGFYLCAWDEQGAGSGANVLTFGAGSRLTVL.